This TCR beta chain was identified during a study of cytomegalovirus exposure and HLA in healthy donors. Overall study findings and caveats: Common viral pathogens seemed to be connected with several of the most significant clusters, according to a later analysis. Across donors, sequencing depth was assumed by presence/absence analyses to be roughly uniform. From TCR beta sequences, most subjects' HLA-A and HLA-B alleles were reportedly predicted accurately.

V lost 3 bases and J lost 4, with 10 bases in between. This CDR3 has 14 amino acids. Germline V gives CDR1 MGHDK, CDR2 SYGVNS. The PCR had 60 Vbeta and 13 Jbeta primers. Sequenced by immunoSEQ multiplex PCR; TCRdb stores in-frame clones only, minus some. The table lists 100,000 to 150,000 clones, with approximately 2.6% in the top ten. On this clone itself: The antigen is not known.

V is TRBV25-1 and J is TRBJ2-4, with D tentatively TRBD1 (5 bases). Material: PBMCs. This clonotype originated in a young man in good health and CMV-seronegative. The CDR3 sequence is CASSESGAKNIQYF. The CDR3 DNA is TGTGCCAGCAGTGAGTCTGGGGCTAAAAACATTCAGTACTTC.